This T cell receptor beta chain is from a study of blood T cells in healthy people across ages. The CDR3 loop spans 16 amino acids. CDR1 and CDR2 (germline): SEHNR, FQNEAQ (reference sequence). Between the trimmed V and J ends, which lost 1 base and 8 bases, there was a span of 18 bases. For the second PCR, which ran for about 7 to 11 cycles, a sample-barcoded 5' primer and a J-beta primer mix were used. TCRdb ran MiXCR on the 5' RACE reads and lists one entry per CDR3 protein. Among roughly 1,800,000 distinct CDR3 sequences listed, 49% were seen once. The study recruited healthy Caucasian donors from Russia who were aged about 6 to 95. Each sample had at least 6 million PBMCs isolated.

This chain uses TRBV7-9 with TRBJ2-1, with D perhaps TRBD2 (6 bases). This TCR was recovered from a woman aged 40 to 50 in good health. Sequenced sample: blood. The CDR3: CASSLVSSWRDDEQFF. The CDR3 nucleotides read TGTGCCAGCAGCTTAGTCTCTAGCTGGAGGGATGATGAGCAGTTCTTC.